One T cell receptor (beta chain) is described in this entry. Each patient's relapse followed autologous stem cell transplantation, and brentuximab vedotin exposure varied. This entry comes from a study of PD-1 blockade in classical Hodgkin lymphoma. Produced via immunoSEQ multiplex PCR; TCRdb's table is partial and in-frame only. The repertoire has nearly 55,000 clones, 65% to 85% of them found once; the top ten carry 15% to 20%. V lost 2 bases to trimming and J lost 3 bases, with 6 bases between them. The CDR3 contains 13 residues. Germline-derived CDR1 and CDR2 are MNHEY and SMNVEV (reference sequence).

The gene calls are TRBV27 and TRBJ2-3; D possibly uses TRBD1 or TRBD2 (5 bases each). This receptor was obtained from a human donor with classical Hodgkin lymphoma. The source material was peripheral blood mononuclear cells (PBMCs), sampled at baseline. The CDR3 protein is CASSLEGTDTQYF. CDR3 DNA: TGTGCCAGCAGTTTAGAGGGGACAGATACGCAGTATTTT.